These 10 T cell receptor beta chains came from one sample sequenced in a study of spatial heterogeneity in lung cancer. TCRdb re-called the 5' RACE reads with MiXCR, one entry per CDR3 protein. The data show over 1,400 distinct CDR3 sequences, with 7.9% seen just once and over 9.5% held by the top ten. Specified time point: sample taken at primary tumor resection. Without sorting, whole RNA was sequenced from tumor, nontumor lung or frozen PBMC. The sample consisted of normal lung tissue next to the tumor, taken at surgery. These receptors originate from a female donor with early-stage non-small cell lung cancer.

By share, this clonotype counts as large. Since the library was made to target alpha chains, this beta chain is a stray read and its abundance is not meaningful. The chain uses TRBV11-2 and TRBJ2-2; D might be TRBD2 (6 bases). The CDR3 is 14 residues long. Deletions cut 5 bases from V and 2 bases from J, with 9 bases between. Germline V lookup: CDR1 SGHAT, CDR2 FQNNGV. The CDR3 nucleotides are TGTGCCAGCAGCAGCGGGTTCAACACCGGGGAGCTGTTTTTT. This gives the protein CASSSGFNTGELFF.

This clonotype is judged large. This beta chain represents an off-target read in a library built for alpha chains; its size is of limited meaning. This sequence joins TRBV30 and TRBJ2-3; D unresolved. Germline CDR1 GTSNPN, CDR2 SVGIG (reference sequence). The ends were cut back, 4 bases at V and 4 bases at J, with 12 bases in the middle. The CDR3 runs to 13 residues. CDR3 DNA: TGTGCCTGGAACCTTCGCCCGTCAGATACGCAGTATTTT. This encodes CAWNLRPSDTQYF.

On this clonotype: For a library built for alpha chains, this beta chain is a stray read; little rests on its size. This sequence joins TRBV6-4 and TRBJ2-1, with 7 bases that match TRBD2. Looked up from germline, CDR1 is MRHNA and CDR2 is SNTAGT. The CDR3 loop spans 15 amino acids. J was trimmed by 0 bases and V by 6 bases; bases with no gene match: 5. Here the CDR3 DNA reads TGTGCCAGCAGCCCCACGGGGGGCTCCTACAATGAGCAGTTCTTC. This sequence encodes CASSPTGGSYNEQFF.

This clonotype is medium-sized. This beta chain turned up in a library designed for alpha chains; as an off-target read, its abundance says little. The chain recombines TRBV24-1 with TRBJ2-3; D unresolved. The V and J ends lost 3 bases and 6 bases respectively, with 9 bases between them. The CDR3 consists of 13 residues. Germline CDR1 reads KGHDR; CDR2 reads SFDVKD. The CDR3 loop reads CATSDDDSDTQYF. As DNA, the CDR3 is TGTGCCACCAGTGATGATGACTCGGATACGCAGTATTTT.

This clonotype is medium-sized in the sample. This beta chain is an unintended read in a library built for alpha chains; its size means little. This chain links TRBV24-1 with TRBJ2-2, with 7 positions matching TRBD1. Germline V gene sequence: CDR1 KGHDR, CDR2 SFDVKD. With 4 bases clipped from V and 4 bases from J, the junction kept 8 bases outside the gene matches. The CDR3 is made up of 16 amino acids. The CDR3 sequence is CATSDSGQILTGELFF. The CDR3 DNA reads TGTGCCACCAGTGACTCGGGACAGATCCTCACCGGGGAGCTGTTTTTT.

This clonotype qualifies as medium-sized. The library was prepared for alpha chains; this beta chain is a stray read, so its frequency means little. This chain uses TRBV20-1 with TRBJ2-1; no clear D gene. Germline V gene lookup returns CDR1 DFQATT and CDR2 SNEGSKA (reference sequence). The CDR3 covers 15 residues. The V gene lost 0 bases and the J gene lost 7 bases, with 16 bases spanning the gap. CDR3 protein: CSARESRTLTNEQFF. The CDR3, as DNA: TGCAGTGCTAGAGAGTCAAGGACCCTCACAAATGAGCAGTTCTTC.

Relative to its sample, this clonotype is medium-sized. Because the library targeted alpha chains, this beta chain is an off-target read whose size means little. V gene TRBV10-2 combines with J gene TRBJ1-4; 9 bases map to TRBD1. CDR3 length: 14 amino acids. With V trimmed by 6 bases and J by 6 bases, 5 bases remained unmatched. The germline CDR1 and CDR2 sequences are WSHSY and SAAADI. CDR3 in amino acids: CASSRTGEDEKLFF. The CDR3, as DNA: TGCGCCAGCAGCAGGACAGGGGAAGATGAAAAACTGTTTTTT.

This clonotype is deemed medium-sized (0.01 to 0.1%). This beta chain is off target for a library built for alpha chains, so its abundance means little. The chain couples TRBV18 to TRBJ2-7; D unclear. The germline V gene has CDR1 KGHSH and CDR2 LQKENI. The CDR3 length is 14 residues. Between the trimmed V and J ends, which lost 3 bases and 9 bases, there was a span of 18 bases. The CDR3 protein is CASSPAEIPLGQYF. Here the CDR3 DNA reads TGTGCCAGCTCACCGGCGGAAATACCGCTGGGGCAGTACTTC. Variable domain in full (rest from reference TRBV18 and TRBJ2-7): NAGVMQNPRHLVRRRGQEARLRCSPMKGHSHVYWYRQLPEEGLKFMVYLQKENIIDESGMPKERFSAEFPKEGPSILRIQQVVRGDSAAYFCASSPAEIPLGQYFGPGTRLTVT.

This clonotype is deemed medium-sized. The library was designed around alpha chains, so this beta chain is a stray read whose abundance carries little weight. V usage is TRBV6-6 and J usage is TRBJ1-2; unclear D gene. V gave up 6 bases and J gave up 0 bases, with 8 bases separating them. The germline V gene encodes CDR1 MNHNY and CDR2 SVGAGI (reference sequence). This CDR3 is built from 13 residues. DNA for the CDR3: TGTGCCAGCAGCCCAGGAGCTAACTATGGCTACACCTTC. Translation: CASSPGANYGYTF.

Comment on this clonotype: A much larger clone lies a single base off, so this may be a read error. This beta chain is a stray read from a library made for alpha chains; its abundance is not meaningful. This chain joins TRBV20-1 and TRBJ2-7; D is perhaps TRBD1 (6 bases). Trimming took 0 bases from V and 4 from J, leaving 19 bases between them. Per germline, CDR1 DFQATT and CDR2 SNEGSKA (reference sequence). The CDR3 runs 16 residues. CDR3 sequence: CSARDQGMHYAYEQYF. DNA of the CDR3: TGCAGTGCTAGAGATCAGGGGATGCATTATGCTTACGAGCAGTACTTC.